This T cell receptor beta chain is drawn from a study of shared clonotypes between healthy human individuals. Sequencing was performed with immunoSEQ multiplex PCR; in TCRdb, only in-frame clones are kept and a portion is missing. The sample yields over 850,000 clones, 75% to 85% seen once. The CDR3 is 14 residues long. J gave up 2 bases and V 6 bases, and 3 bases lay outside the gene matches. Germline-derived CDR1 and CDR2 are MNHEY and SMNVEV (reference sequence). Sample: memory CD4+ T cells from PBMCs. The subset: CD45RA-negative fraction. The chain joins TRBV27 to TRBJ1-3; TRBD1 agrees at 8 bases. This clonotype originated in a man aged 18 to 35 in good health. Some clones in this sample may be carry-over from other donors' samples. CDR3 loop: CASRPQGAGNTIYF. CDR3 nucleotide sequence: TGTGCCAGCAGACCACAGGGGGCTGGAAACACCATATATTTT.